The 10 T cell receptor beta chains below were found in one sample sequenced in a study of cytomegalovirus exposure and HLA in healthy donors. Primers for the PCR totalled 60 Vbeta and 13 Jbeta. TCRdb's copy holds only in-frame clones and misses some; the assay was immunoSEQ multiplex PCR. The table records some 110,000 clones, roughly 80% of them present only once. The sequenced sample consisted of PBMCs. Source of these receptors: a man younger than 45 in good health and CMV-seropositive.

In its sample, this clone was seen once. CDR3 sequence reads: CASSPGQSYEQYF. Written as DNA, the CDR3 is TGTGCCAGCTCACCAGGACAATCCTACGAGCAGTACTTC. This rearrangement joins TRBV18 to TRBJ2-7; tentatively, D is TRBD1 (5 bases). Germline CDR1 is KGHSH and CDR2 is LQKENI. Trimming removed 2 bases from V and 1 base from J, with 6 bases in between. There are 13 residues in the CDR3.

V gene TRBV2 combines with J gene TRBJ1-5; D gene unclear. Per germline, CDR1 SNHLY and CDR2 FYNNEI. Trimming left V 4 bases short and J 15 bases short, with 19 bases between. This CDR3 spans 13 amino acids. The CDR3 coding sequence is TGTGCCAGCAGTGTAGAATTTGTCGGGAAAGCGCATTTT. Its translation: CASSVEFVGKAHF.

The CDR3 DNA sequence: TGTGCCAGCAGCCCCCGGGACAGTAATCAGCCCCAGCATTTT. Translated: CASSPRDSNQPQHF. The V gene is TRBV7-9, the J gene TRBJ1-5; 7 bases are shared with TRBD1. The CDR3 contains 14 residues. Trimming removed 5 bases from V and 4 bases from J; junction bases left unmatched: 5. Germline V gene data show CDR1 as SEHNR and CDR2 as FQNEAQ (reference sequence). The whole variable domain, filled in from reference TRBV7-9 and TRBJ1-5, reads DTGVSQNPRHKITKRGQNVTFRCDPISEHNRLYWYRQTLGQGPEFLTYFQNEAQLEKSRLLSDRFSAERPKGSFSTLEIQRTEQGDSAMYLCASSPRDSNQPQHFGDGTRLSIL.

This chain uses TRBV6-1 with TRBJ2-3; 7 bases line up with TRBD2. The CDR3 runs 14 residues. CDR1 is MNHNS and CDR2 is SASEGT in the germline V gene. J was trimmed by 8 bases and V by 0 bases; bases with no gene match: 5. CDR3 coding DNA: TGTGCCAGCAGTGAAGCAGCGGGGTCGGGTACGCAGTATTTT. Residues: CASSEAAGSGTQYF.

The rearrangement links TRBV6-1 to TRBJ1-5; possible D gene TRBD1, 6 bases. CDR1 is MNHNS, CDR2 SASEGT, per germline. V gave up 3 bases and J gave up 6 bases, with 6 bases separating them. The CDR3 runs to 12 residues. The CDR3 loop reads CASSEGAQPQHF. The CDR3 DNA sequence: TGTGCCAGCAGTGAGGGGGCTCAGCCCCAGCATTTT.

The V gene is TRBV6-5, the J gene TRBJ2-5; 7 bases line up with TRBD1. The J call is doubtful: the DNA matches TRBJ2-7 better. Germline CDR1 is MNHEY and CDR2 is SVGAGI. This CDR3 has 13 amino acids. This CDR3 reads CASSSTGSYEQYF. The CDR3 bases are TGTGCCAGCAGTTCGACAGGGTCCTACGAGCAGTACTTC.

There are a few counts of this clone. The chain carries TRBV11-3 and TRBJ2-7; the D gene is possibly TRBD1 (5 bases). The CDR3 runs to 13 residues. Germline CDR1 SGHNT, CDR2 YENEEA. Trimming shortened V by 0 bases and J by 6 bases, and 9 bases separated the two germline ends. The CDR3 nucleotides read TGTGCCAGCAGCTTAGAAGACAGTCCCGAGCAGTACTTC. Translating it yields CASSLEDSPEQYF.

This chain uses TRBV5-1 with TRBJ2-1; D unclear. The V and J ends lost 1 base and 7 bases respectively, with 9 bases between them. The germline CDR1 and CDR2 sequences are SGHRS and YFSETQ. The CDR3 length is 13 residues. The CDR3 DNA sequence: TGCGCCAGCAGCTTGAATGTCGGGAATGAGCAGTTCTTC. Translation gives CASSLNVGNEQFF.

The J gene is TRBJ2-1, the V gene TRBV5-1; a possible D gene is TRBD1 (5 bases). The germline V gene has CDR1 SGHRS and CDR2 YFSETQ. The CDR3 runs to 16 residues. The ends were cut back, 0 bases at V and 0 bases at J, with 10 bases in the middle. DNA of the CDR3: TGCGCCAGCAGCTTGGGGGGCACCTTCTCCTACAATGAGCAGTTCTTC. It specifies CASSLGGTFSYNEQFF. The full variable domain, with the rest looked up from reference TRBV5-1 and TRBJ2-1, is KAGVTQTPRYLIKTRGQQVTLSCSPISGHRSVSWYQQTPGQGLQFLFEYFSETQRNKGNFPGRFSGRQFSNSRSEMNVSTLELGDSALYLCASSLGGTFSYNEQFFGPGTRLTVL.

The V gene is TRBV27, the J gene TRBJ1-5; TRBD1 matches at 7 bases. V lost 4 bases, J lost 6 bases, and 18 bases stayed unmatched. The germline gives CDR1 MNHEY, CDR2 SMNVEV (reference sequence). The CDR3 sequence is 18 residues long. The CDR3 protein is CASSYPGQPLGIGQPQHF. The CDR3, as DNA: TGTGCCAGCAGTTACCCGGGACAGCCCCTGGGTATAGGTCAGCCCCAGCATTTT.